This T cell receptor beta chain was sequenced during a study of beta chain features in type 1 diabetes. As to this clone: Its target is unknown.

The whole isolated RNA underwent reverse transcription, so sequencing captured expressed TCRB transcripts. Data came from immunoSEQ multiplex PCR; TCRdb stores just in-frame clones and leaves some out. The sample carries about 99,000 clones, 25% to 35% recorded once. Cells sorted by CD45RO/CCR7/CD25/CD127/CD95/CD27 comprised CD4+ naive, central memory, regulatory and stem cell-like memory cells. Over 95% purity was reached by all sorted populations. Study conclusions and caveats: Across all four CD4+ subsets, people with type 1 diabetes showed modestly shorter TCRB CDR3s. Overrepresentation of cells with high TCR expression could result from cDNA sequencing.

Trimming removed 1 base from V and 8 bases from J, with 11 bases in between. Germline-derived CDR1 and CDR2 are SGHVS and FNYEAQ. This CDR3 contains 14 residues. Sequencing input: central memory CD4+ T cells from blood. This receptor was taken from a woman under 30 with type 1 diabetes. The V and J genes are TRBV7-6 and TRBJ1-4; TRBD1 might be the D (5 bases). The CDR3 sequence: CASSLGGPGEKLFF. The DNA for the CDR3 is TGTGCCAGCAGCTTAGGGGGCCCCGGGGAAAAACTGTTTTTT. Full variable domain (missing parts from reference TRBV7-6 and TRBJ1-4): GAGVSQSPRYKVTKRGQDVALRCDPISGHVSLYWYRQALGQGPEFLTYFNYEAQQDKSGLPNDRFSAERPEGSISTLTIQRTEQRDSAMYRCASSLGGPGEKLFFGSGTQLSVL.